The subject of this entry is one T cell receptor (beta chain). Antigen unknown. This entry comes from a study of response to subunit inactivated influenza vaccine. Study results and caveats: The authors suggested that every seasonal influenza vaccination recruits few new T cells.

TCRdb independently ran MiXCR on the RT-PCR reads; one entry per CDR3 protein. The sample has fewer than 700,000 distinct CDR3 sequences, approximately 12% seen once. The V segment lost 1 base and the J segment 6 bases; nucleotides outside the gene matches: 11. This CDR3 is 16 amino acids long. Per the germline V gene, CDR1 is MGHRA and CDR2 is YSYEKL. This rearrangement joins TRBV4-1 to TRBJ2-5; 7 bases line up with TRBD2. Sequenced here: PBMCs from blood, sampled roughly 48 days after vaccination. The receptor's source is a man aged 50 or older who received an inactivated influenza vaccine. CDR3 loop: CASSQVWTRPYKTQYF. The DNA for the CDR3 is TGCGCCAGCAGCCAAGTTTGGACTAGACCTTATAAGACCCAGTACTTC.